The present entry profiles one T cell receptor (beta chain) with its context. Antigen specificity is unknown. This sample was included in a study of siplizumab effects on memory and regulatory T cells. General study results and limits: Mappable alloreactive CD4+ clones averaged approximately 67% Treg-derived with siplizumab versus less than 30% in controls. Naive or memory phenotype was unassignable for roughly 75-96% of proliferating CD4+ or CD8+ clones. Of the alloreactive clones, only a minor fraction mapped to unstimulated subsets.

Unmatched junction bases numbered 4, after V lost 3 bases and J lost 4 bases. CDR1 is SGDLS and CDR2 is YYNGEE in the germline V gene. This CDR3 has 13 amino acids. Only in-frame clones appear in the TCRdb table, and some are missing; sequencing was by immunoSEQ multiplex PCR. The table lists about 85,000 clones, over 90% of them singletons. The clonotype comes from a human donor in good health. The genes are TRBV9 and TRBJ2-7; 7 bases map to TRBD1. Sequenced material: CD8+ T cells sorted from blood. CDR3 protein: CASSDRDSYEQYF. For the CDR3, the DNA is TGTGCCAGCAGCGACCGGGACAGTTACGAGCAGTACTTC.